Each of the 10 T cell receptor beta chains below was sequenced from the same sample in a study of human T cells and chemical hapten exposure. Time point noted: patch test 3, about 24 weeks after DPC sensitization. Treatment in this sample: therapeutic diphenylcyclopropenone sensitization with weekly scalp DPC. TCRdb re-derived calls from the RACE reads in MiXCR, one entry per CDR3 protein. The sample shows about 82,000 distinct CDR3 sequences, 13% of them seen only once. The material sequenced was whole blood, taken in connection with sensitization to the hapten diphenylcyclopropenone (DPC). These receptors all stem from a woman in her fifties or sixties with alopecia areata. Some clones in this sample may be carry-over from other donors' samples.

The chain uses TRBV20-1 and TRBJ1-2; TRBD1 matches at 8 bases. The CDR3 has 14 residues. J was trimmed by 0 bases and V by 8 bases; bases with no gene match: 8. Germline V CDR1 and CDR2: DFQATT, SNEGSKA (reference sequence). The CDR3 nucleotides read TGCAGTCCTTACCAGGGGGCGTCTAACTATGGCTACACCTTC. Its protein is CSPYQGASNYGYTF.

The chain is built from TRBV3-1 and TRBJ2-1, with D possibly matching TRBD2 (6 bases). CDR3 length: 16 residues. Germline CDR1 LGHDT, CDR2 YNNKEL (reference sequence). V lost 3 bases and J lost 5, with 17 bases in between. The CDR3 DNA sequence: TGTGCCAGCAGCCAGGGAGGTCTAGCGACAAACAATGAGCAGTTCTTC. Amino acid sequence: CASSQGGLATNNEQFF.

This clonotype was seen once. V gene TRBV29-1 combines with J gene TRBJ2-7; D is uncertain. V lost 0 bases and J 3 bases, leaving 9 bases between the germline ends. The CDR3 loop spans 13 amino acids. Per germline, CDR1 SQVTM and CDR2 ANQGSEA. The CDR3 region is CSVEESSNYEQYF. The CDR3 DNA follows: TGCAGCGTTGAAGAATCAAGCAACTACGAGCAGTACTTC.

The genes are TRBV3-1 and TRBJ2-5, with 11 bases that match TRBD2. Unmatched junction bases numbered 2, after V lost 0 bases and J lost 2 bases. This CDR3 comprises 16 residues. The V gene's germline CDR1 is LGHDT and CDR2 YNNKEL (reference sequence). The CDR3 sequence is CASSQDRLAGQETQYF. The CDR3 coding sequence is TGTGCCAGCAGCCAAGACCGACTAGCGGGGCAAGAGACCCAGTACTTC.

This clonotype was detected ten times or more. CDR3 nucleotides: TGTGCCAGCAGCTTAGCAGGGGGCGTCTCTGAAGCTTTCTTT. Protein: CASSLAGGVSEAFF. The rearrangement joins TRBV7-9 to TRBJ1-1, with 7 nucleotides matching TRBD1. The germline CDR1 and CDR2 sequences are SEHNR and FQNEAQ (reference sequence). Trimming cost V 0 bases and J 6 bases; bases outside gene matches: 4. This CDR3 comprises 14 residues.

V and J are TRBV11-2 and TRBJ2-1; 7 nucleotides line up with TRBD2. Trimming took 4 bases from V and 8 from J; bases not matched to a gene: 8. Germline V gene lookup returns CDR1 SGHAT and CDR2 FQNNGV. The CDR3 covers 14 residues. The CDR3: CASSSYGRIDEQFF. The CDR3 nucleotides are TGTGCCAGCAGCTCTTACGGGAGGATCGATGAGCAGTTCTTC.

This clonotype turned up a few times. The CDR3 bases are TGTGCCAGCAGCCCGGTGGTTTGGGGGCCCCAGCATTTT. Residues: CASSPVVWGPQHF. This sequence joins TRBV11-2 and TRBJ1-5; D is unresolved. There are 13 residues in the CDR3. Trimming removed 5 bases from V and 9 bases from J, with 14 bases in between. Germline V gene lookup returns CDR1 SGHAT and CDR2 FQNNGV.

This clonotype was seen only a few times. V gene TRBV18 combines with J gene TRBJ2-3; D not certain. The CDR3 runs 13 residues. Germline values: CDR1 KGHSH, CDR2 LQKENI. V was clipped by 4 bases and J by 2 bases, with 7 bases between them. The chain's CDR3 is CASSLSYTDTQYF. In DNA form, the CDR3 reads TGTGCCAGCTCACTCTCCTACACAGATACGCAGTATTTT.

This clonotype has only a few counts. This rearrangement joins TRBV11-2 to TRBJ1-6, with 8 bases matching TRBD1. Losses at the gene ends were 1 base for V and 9 bases for J; bases not matched to a gene: 8. The CDR3 is made up of 16 amino acids. Germline V gene data show CDR1 as SGHAT and CDR2 as FQNNGV. The DNA for the CDR3 is TGTGCCAGCAGCTTAGCCCCCAGGGGGCTTGGTTCACCCCTCCACTTT. Translated, it gives CASSLAPRGLGSPLHF.

The J gene is TRBJ1-1, the V gene TRBV2; D is unclear. V lost 6 bases to trimming and J lost 5 bases, with 10 bases between them. From germline, CDR1 is SNHLY and CDR2 FYNNEI. The CDR3 has 12 amino acids. The CDR3: CASRLDGTEAFF. CDR3 nucleotide sequence: TGTGCCAGCAGGTTGGACGGGACTGAAGCTTTCTTT.